Listed below are T cell receptor beta chains from one sample, sequenced in a study of sequential checkpoint blockade in melanoma. This table comes from immunoSEQ multiplex PCR, and its TCRdb copy is limited to in-frame clones, with some not included. Among over 25,000 clones listed, 70% to 85% were seen once. This specimen was CD8+ T cells sorted from blood (inferred from file names), taken from a patient given nivolumab and ipilimumab in sequence. Receptor source: a human donor with melanoma. Each CDR3 is given with its conserved first and last residue. The order of the fields is CDR3 DNA, CDR3 protein, V gene, J gene, D gene, clone size. A D gene is named only where the DNA matches it firmly. Expanded clones are given a class, and other clones once, few, many or no size at all.

CDR3 DNA: TGTGCCAGCAGCGTGTGGGGGGATTACAACTATGGCTACACCTTC; CDR3 protein: CASSVWGDYNYGYTF; V gene: TRBV5-6; J gene: TRBJ1-2; D gene: NA; clone size: NA
CDR3 DNA: TGTGCCAGCAGCTTGGGACAGGGGGCCTACGAGCAGTACTTC; CDR3 protein: CASSLGQGAYEQYF; V gene: TRBV5-6; J gene: TRBJ2-7; D gene: TRBD1; clone size: NA
CDR3 DNA: TGTGCCAGCAGCTCCCTACCCCTTACTAGCGGGGGGTCCCAAGAGACCCAGTACTTC; CDR3 protein: CASSSLPLTSGGSQETQYF; V gene: TRBV7-6; J gene: TRBJ2-5; D gene: TRBD2; clone size: NA
CDR3 DNA: TGTGCCAGCAGTCCTATCCACACCGGGGAGCTGTTTTTT; CDR3 protein: CASSPIHTGELFF; V gene: TRBV27; J gene: TRBJ2-2; D gene: NA; clone size: NA
CDR3 DNA: TGTGCTAGTGGCCGACCAGGGGGCAATCAGCCCCAGCATTTT; CDR3 protein: CASGRPGGNQPQHF; V gene: TRBV12-5; J gene: TRBJ1-5; D gene: NA; clone size: NA
CDR3 DNA: TGTGCCAGCAGTTCGGGACAGGGGAGGCCCCAGCATTTT; CDR3 protein: CASSSGQGRPQHF; V gene: TRBV6-5; J gene: TRBJ1-5; D gene: TRBD1; clone size: NA
CDR3 DNA: TGTGCCAGCAGCGTAGAGCCCGGGACAGGGGCTTACGAGCAGTACTTC; CDR3 protein: CASSVEPGTGAYEQYF; V gene: TRBV9; J gene: TRBJ2-7; D gene: TRBD1; clone size: NA
CDR3 DNA: TGTGCCAGCAGCGCGGGGGCCGATTCACCCCTCCACTTT; CDR3 protein: CASSAGADSPLHF; V gene: TRBV5-4; J gene: TRBJ1-6; D gene: NA; clone size: NA
CDR3 DNA: TGTGCCAGCTCAACCACTAGCGGGGTTTACAATGAGCAGTTCTTC; CDR3 protein: CASSTTSGVYNEQFF; V gene: TRBV18; J gene: TRBJ2-1; D gene: TRBD2; clone size: NA
CDR3 DNA: TGTGCCATCATGGACAGGGGGCGCGAGCAGTACTTC; CDR3 protein: CAIMDRGREQYF; V gene: TRBV10-3; J gene: TRBJ2-7; D gene: TRBD1; clone size: NA
CDR3 DNA: TGTGCCTGGGACAGGGGAGCTAACTATGGCTACACCTTC; CDR3 protein: CAWDRGANYGYTF; V gene: TRBV30; J gene: TRBJ1-2; D gene: TRBD1; clone size: NA
CDR3 DNA: TGTGCCAGCAGCCAGGCTCAGGGGGAAGCTAACTATGGCTACACCTTC; CDR3 protein: CASSQAQGEANYGYTF; V gene: TRBV5-6; J gene: TRBJ1-2; D gene: TRBD1; clone size: few
CDR3 DNA: TGTGCCAGCAGCTTAGCGGGGGGGCCAGTGTACGGCCAAGAGACCCAGTACTTC; CDR3 protein: CASSLAGGPVYGQETQYF; V gene: TRBV27; J gene: TRBJ2-5; D gene: TRBD2; clone size: NA
CDR3 DNA: TGTGCCAGCAGCTCCACTAGTAGGAGCTACGAGCAGTACTTC; CDR3 protein: CASSSTSRSYEQYF; V gene: TRBV7-9; J gene: TRBJ2-7; D gene: NA; clone size: NA
CDR3 DNA: TGTGCCAGCAGTGTCCGGGGGTATACAGAGCAGTTCTTC; CDR3 protein: CASSVRGYTEQFF; V gene: TRBV2; J gene: TRBJ2-1; D gene: NA; clone size: NA
CDR3 DNA: TGTGCCAGTAGTCAGACAGGGGTGAACACTGAAGCTTTCTTT; CDR3 protein: CASSQTGVNTEAFF; V gene: TRBV19; J gene: TRBJ1-1; D gene: TRBD1; clone size: NA
CDR3 DNA: TGTGCCAGCAGCCAAGAGTCCGGGAACACCGGGGAGCTGTTTTTT; CDR3 protein: CASSQESGNTGELFF; V gene: TRBV4-2; J gene: TRBJ2-2; D gene: NA; clone size: NA
CDR3 DNA: TGTGCCAGCAGCGCCACAGGGGGGCCAGCCAAAAACATTCAGTACTTC; CDR3 protein: CASSATGGPAKNIQYF; V gene: TRBV9; J gene: TRBJ2-4; D gene: TRBD1; clone size: NA
CDR3 DNA: TGTGCCAGCAGCCCCCCCCCGGGACAGGGGAAAGCCAAAAACATTCAGTACTTC; CDR3 protein: CASSPPPGQGKAKNIQYF; V gene: TRBV7-9; J gene: TRBJ2-4; D gene: TRBD1; clone size: NA
CDR3 DNA: TGTGCCAGCAGCTTCCGACAGGCCCCCGACGAGCAGTACTTC; CDR3 protein: CASSFRQAPDEQYF; V gene: TRBV11-1; J gene: TRBJ2-7; D gene: NA; clone size: once
CDR3 DNA: TGTGCCAGCAGCTTAGACAGGGTAGGCTCCTACGAGCAGTACTTC; CDR3 protein: CASSLDRVGSYEQYF; V gene: TRBV7-9; J gene: TRBJ2-7; D gene: NA; clone size: NA
CDR3 DNA: TGTGCCAGCAGTTTATTACCAGGGAATGGCTACACCTTC; CDR3 protein: CASSLLPGNGYTF; V gene: TRBV28; J gene: TRBJ1-2; D gene: NA; clone size: NA
CDR3 DNA: TGTGCCAGCAGTCAGAGGACAGGGGAATCACCCCTCCACTTT; CDR3 protein: CASSQRTGESPLHF; V gene: TRBV28; J gene: TRBJ1-6; D gene: TRBD1; clone size: NA
CDR3 DNA: TGTGCCAGCAGCTGGGGGGAGACAGGGAACTACGAGCAGTACTTC; CDR3 protein: CASSWGETGNYEQYF; V gene: TRBV28; J gene: TRBJ2-7; D gene: NA; clone size: few
CDR3 DNA: TGTGCCAGTTCACACGGACAGGGCTTTAATCAGCCCCAGCATTTT; CDR3 protein: CASSHGQGFNQPQHF; V gene: TRBV19; J gene: TRBJ1-5; D gene: TRBD1; clone size: NA
CDR3 DNA: TGCGCCAGCAGCCAAGCCGACAGGGTCCTCGAGACCCAGTACTTC; CDR3 protein: CASSQADRVLETQYF; V gene: TRBV4-1; J gene: TRBJ2-5; D gene: TRBD1; clone size: NA
CDR3 DNA: TGTGCCAGCAGAGCCGGGACTCAAATCAATGAGCAGTTCTTC; CDR3 protein: CASRAGTQINEQFF; V gene: TRBV27; J gene: TRBJ2-1; D gene: NA; clone size: NA
CDR3 DNA: TGTGCCAGCAGCTTCCGGGGGGGCCCGCCCGAGCAGTACTTC; CDR3 protein: CASSFRGGPPEQYF; V gene: TRBV5-4; J gene: TRBJ2-7; D gene: TRBD2; clone size: once
CDR3 DNA: TGCGCCAGCAGCTTGGATCCAGCCACCACAGCCCCCTATGGCTACACCTTC; CDR3 protein: CASSLDPATTAPYGYTF; V gene: TRBV5-1; J gene: TRBJ1-2; D gene: NA; clone size: NA
CDR3 DNA: TGTGCCAGCAGCTTACAGAGCTCCTACGAGCAGTACTTC; CDR3 protein: CASSLQSSYEQYF; V gene: TRBV5-6; J gene: TRBJ2-7; D gene: NA; clone size: NA
CDR3 DNA: TGTGCCAGCAGCTTCGGGACAGGATCCTACGAGCAGTACTTC; CDR3 protein: CASSFGTGSYEQYF; V gene: TRBV11-1; J gene: TRBJ2-7; D gene: TRBD1; clone size: NA
CDR3 DNA: TGTGCCAGCAGCTCCCGGACTAGCGGGGGGCCAACCTACAATGAGCAGTTCTTC; CDR3 protein: CASSSRTSGGPTYNEQFF; V gene: TRBV7-9; J gene: TRBJ2-1; D gene: TRBD2; clone size: NA
CDR3 DNA: TGTGCCAGTTCGGACGGGAGCTCCTACGAGCAGTACTTC; CDR3 protein: CASSDGSSYEQYF; V gene: TRBV27; J gene: TRBJ2-7; D gene: NA; clone size: once
CDR3 DNA: TGCGCCAGCAGTGGTGGGACAGGGCCCTACGAGCAGTACTTC; CDR3 protein: CASSGGTGPYEQYF; V gene: TRBV5-1; J gene: TRBJ2-7; D gene: TRBD1; clone size: NA
CDR3 DNA: TGTGCCAGCAGCTTAGCGTGGGACTACAACTACGAGCAGTACTTC; CDR3 protein: CASSLAWDYNYEQYF; V gene: TRBV7-9; J gene: TRBJ2-7; D gene: TRBD2; clone size: NA
CDR3 DNA: TGTGCCAGCAGTTTATCAGAGAGACTACCATACAATGAGCAGTTCTTC; CDR3 protein: CASSLSERLPYNEQFF; V gene: TRBV28; J gene: TRBJ2-1; D gene: NA; clone size: once
CDR3 DNA: TGTGCCGGACACGCCGTCGACAGGCCCTACGAGCAGTACTTC; CDR3 protein: CAGHAVDRPYEQYF; V gene: TRBV5-8; J gene: TRBJ2-7; D gene: NA; clone size: NA
CDR3 DNA: TGTGCCAGCAACGACCCGGGACAGGGCTACGAGCAGTACTTC; CDR3 protein: CASNDPGQGYEQYF; V gene: TRBV9; J gene: TRBJ2-7; D gene: TRBD1; clone size: once
CDR3 DNA: TGTGCCAGCAGCGTGGGGGGGGTGGGCCTCCAAGAGACCCAGTACTTC; CDR3 protein: CASSVGGVGLQETQYF; V gene: TRBV9; J gene: TRBJ2-5; D gene: TRBD2; clone size: NA
CDR3 DNA: TGCGCCAGCAGCCAAGAAGGTTTAGCGGGGAAAAATGAGCAGTTCTTC; CDR3 protein: CASSQEGLAGKNEQFF; V gene: TRBV4-1; J gene: TRBJ2-1; D gene: TRBD2; clone size: few